The clone carrying this TCR beta chain appeared a few times. The antigen remains undetermined. This sample was included in a study of T cells in localized non-small cell lung cancer. General study results and limits: Adjacent lung tissue had a median approximately 61 of the top 100 clones found in the tumor. Owing to sequencing of a solitary tumor region, heterogeneity cannot be discounted.

Profiled with immunoSEQ multiplex PCR; TCRdb holds only in-frame clones, not every one. Of tens of thousands of clones detected, approximately 90% appear once; the ten largest clones hold approximately 5.2%. The CDR3 consists of 14 residues. The germline V gene has CDR1 MNHNY and CDR2 SVGAGI (reference sequence). The V gene lost 7 bases and the J gene lost 6 bases, with 13 bases spanning the gap. V usage is TRBV6-6 and J usage is TRBJ1-6; D remains ambiguous. The TCR originated in a woman aged 35-70 years with stage I lung adenocarcinoma. The specimen comprised peripheral blood, sampled before any cancer treatment. CDR3: CASKPTEINSPLHF. The CDR3 DNA is TGTGCCAGCAAGCCGACCGAGATTAATTCACCCCTCCACTTT.